This T cell receptor beta chain was documented in a study of blood T cells in healthy people across ages. The germline V and J ends were trimmed by 5 bases and 7 bases, with 15 bases remaining between them. Germline lookup yields CDR1 MNHNY and CDR2 SVGAGI (reference sequence). The CDR3 is 15 residues long. Drawing of peripheral blood yielded 7.5 to 10 milliliters from each donor. PCR was performed a second time for about 6 to 12 cycles using a sample-barcoded 5' primer and a J-beta primer mix. TCRdb processed the 5' RACE reads anew with MiXCR; each CDR3 protein has one entry. The table records just over 800,000 distinct CDR3 sequences, about 62% of them present only once. Findings and limits, study-wide: Naive T cell percentage showed a strong correlation with TCR beta diversity.

This clonotype showed up many times. The antigen remains undetermined. The chain links TRBV6-6 to TRBJ1-6; TRBD1 is a possible D gene (5 bases). This clonotype was obtained from a man aged 25 to 40 in good health. Sequencing was performed on blood. CDR3 nucleotides: TGTGCCAGCAGTCCCGACAGCCCAGGGAATTCACCCCTCCACTTT. Protein: CASSPDSPGNSPLHF.